The clone carrying this TCR beta chain occurred many times. Its antigen is currently unknown. The sample is drawn from a study of early T cells in non-severe SARS-CoV-2 infection. About the research overall: Sequencing input comprised bulk RNA from unsorted whole blood; chain pairing was not available. Study-wide points: Private and CD4 specificities were missed by VDJdb matching, which favored anti-spike CD8 responses.

The CDR3 extends over 16 amino acids. Germline assignment: CDR1 SGHRS and CDR2 YFSETQ. Trimming cost V 0 bases and J 2 bases, with 13 bases left between them. Individual cDNA molecules received unique molecular identifiers. Each CDR3 protein gets one entry after TCRdb re-called the 5' RACE reads with MiXCR. The data contain about 56,000 distinct CDR3 sequences, about 15% of them singletons. This chain uses TRBV5-1 with TRBJ2-3; D is possibly TRBD2 (5 bases). The TCR originated in an adult who was a healthcare worker with PCR-confirmed SARS-CoV-2 infection or an uninfected control (not recorded which). Sample: whole blood, taken at baseline. CDR3 in DNA: TGCGCCAGCAGCTTGGGGGCGTCGGGGTCCACAGATACGCAGTATTTT. This codes for CASSLGASGSTDTQYF.